This T cell receptor beta chain was sequenced for a study of T cell responses to AZD1222 COVID-19 vaccine (dated by TCRdb to about 2021). About the full investigation: TCR sequencing covered more than 230 trial participants: around 210 given two doses of AZD1222 and 26 given two doses of MenACWY control vaccine. Trial participants were enrolled by age into 18-55, 56-69 and 70-plus year subgroups, with roughly 150, 30 and 60 TCR-sequenced participants respectively.

What the authors observed across the whole study: Conclusions about previously exposed vaccinees are limited because only a handful of AZD1222 recipients were SARS-CoV-2 seropositive at baseline. Epitopes outside the regions mutated in the B.1.351 and B.1.1.7 variants were reportedly recognized by nearly half of the unique spike-specific TCRs. The whole spike protein was spanned by vaccine-associated CD4 TCRs, and dominant responses were seen in regions 160-218 and 743-854. Spike-specific TCR breadth and depth rose significantly after two AZD1222 doses compared with day 0 and with MenACWY recipients. Because no samples from the day 14 peak response were available, repertoires could be characterized only after the peak T cell response. The 56-69-year group was small, and its depth increase did not reach significance, likely because of low power. Participants were mostly white British, with more females than males. The authors suggested clonal diversity may have been underestimated.

The CDR3 regions of human TCRbeta chains were analyzed by immunosequencing. The study's processing was this. Repertoire TCRs were checked for matches against a reference library of SARS-CoV-2-specific TCRs that had been generated using the MIRA antigen-specificity platform. Breadth was defined as the fraction of unique TCRs that were SARS-CoV-2-associated. Depth was defined as the fraction of total T cells that were SARS-CoV-2-associated. Using the MIRA data, every spike-specific TCR was mapped to the spike region that the TCR reacted to and assigned to either a CD4 or a CD8 class. Log10-transformed breadth and depth values were compared by one-way ANOVA with Sidak's multiple comparisons tests. TCRdb retrieved this table from immuneACCESS and kept in-frame rearrangements only. Not all clones are present; in checked studies, unresolved V genes account for under half, and no reason is known for the remainder. V, J and clone size derive from that table, while D and trimming were established from the DNA sequence. This sample comprises 70,000 to 95,000 clones, about 90% of them detected only once. Clones ranked in the top ten supply 6.9% of the sample.

V is shortened by 1 base, J by 8 bases, and the region joining them spans 8 bases. Per the germline V gene (reference sequence), LGHDT is the CDR1 and YNNKEL is the CDR2. Its CDR3 holds 12 amino acids, cysteine through phenylalanine. The retained sequence is limited to the CDR3, 36 bases, with the frame set at the first base. What the time point label conveys for this sample: about 28 days (+/-7) after the second vaccine dose. AZD1222 recipients given second doses at about 4 weeks or at about 12 weeks were pooled, since spike-specific TCR depth and breadth were not found to differ between the two schedules. The vaccinee samples were drawn from two UK trials, COV001 and COV002, one of which was a single-blind randomized controlled phase 2/3 trial testing AZD1222 (ChAdOx1 nCoV-19) in healthy adults. For TCRbeta chain sequencing, PBMC samples were collected from trial participants at day 0 and at day 28 after the second dose.

Comments on this clone: The specificity of this receptor is unknown. The input lacks base qualities; no much larger clone sits a single base away.

This sample comprised peripheral blood, obtained 28 days after the second AZD1222 dose. This clonotype was obtained from an adult who received the AZD1222 COVID-19 vaccine. The rearrangement combines TRBV3-1 (or the pseudogene TRBV3-2) with TRBJ1-2; the D gene cannot be resolved reliably. Here the CDR3 is given as CASSQVSLGYTF. The nucleotides read TGTGCCAGCAGCCAAGTTAGCTTAGGCTACACCTTC.